A single sample is the source of the 23 T cell receptor beta chains below, sequenced in a study of T cell responses to AZD1222 COVID-19 vaccine. Measured with immunoSEQ multiplex PCR; TCRdb has only the in-frame clones, and not every one. The sample includes 95,000 to 150,000 clones, 80% to 90% of them seen just once. The source was peripheral blood, collected on day 0 of AZD1222 vaccination. Every receptor here comes from an adult in good health.

The chain carries TRBV3-1 (or the pseudogene TRBV3-2) and TRBJ2-1, with D possibly being TRBD1 (6 bases). The CDR3 is 16 amino acids. Looked up from germline, CDR1 is LGHDT and CDR2 is YNNKEL (reference sequence). Trimming stripped 0 bases from V and 1 base from J, with 10 bases between. This CDR3 reads CASSQDQGQSYNEQFF. The CDR3 bases are TGTGCCAGCAGCCAAGATCAGGGGCAGTCCTACAATGAGCAGTTCTTC.

The J gene is TRBJ1-5, the V gene TRBV2; D unresolved. Trimming cost V 6 bases and J 2 bases, with 8 bases left between them. Germline CDR1 reads SNHLY; CDR2 reads FYNNEI. The CDR3 extends over 13 amino acids. CDR3 sequence reads: CASRAGGNQPQHF. DNA of the CDR3: TGTGCCAGCAGAGCGGGAGGCAATCAGCCCCAGCATTTT. Combining the CDR3 with reference TRBV2 and TRBJ1-5 gives the whole variable domain EPEVTQTPSHQVTQMGQEVILRCVPISNHLYFYWYRQILGQKVEFLVSFYNNEISEKSEIFDDQFSVERPDGSNFTLKIRSTKLEDSAMYFCASRAGGNQPQHFGDGTRLSIL.

This chain links TRBV19 with TRBJ1-2, with TRBD1 as a possible D gene (6 bases). This CDR3 is built from 12 residues. The V end lost 11 bases, the J end lost 8 bases, and 18 bases lay between the germline ends. Germline CDR1 is LNHDA and CDR2 is SQIVND (reference sequence). In DNA form, the CDR3 reads TGTGCCGTAGCAGGGGTTTTTGGAGGCTACACCTTC. Protein product: CAVAGVFGGYTF.

The chain couples TRBV4-1 to TRBJ1-2; TRBD1 might be the D (5 bases). This CDR3 has 15 amino acids. In germline, CDR1 is MGHRA, CDR2 YSYEKL. Trimming shortened V by 0 bases and J by 6 bases, and 14 bases separated the two germline ends. The CDR3, as DNA: TGCGCCAGCAGCCAAGATGGGGGGGAGGGAAATGGCTACACCTTC. The encoded protein is CASSQDGGEGNGYTF.

CDR3 loop: CASSPDTGELFF. CDR3 DNA: TGTGCCAGCAGCCCCGACACCGGGGAGCTGTTTTTT. The J gene is TRBJ2-2, the V gene TRBV7-3; D is unresolved. The CDR3 is made up of 12 amino acids. V lost 5 bases to trimming and J lost 3 bases, with 4 bases between them. Germline V lookup: CDR1 SGHTA, CDR2 FQGTGA.

The chain employs TRBV7-3 and TRBJ2-7, with 8 bases aligning to TRBD2. Germline V gene lookup returns CDR1 SGHTA and CDR2 FQGTGA. With 2 bases clipped from V and 4 bases from J, the junction kept 4 bases outside the gene matches. CDR3 length: 14 residues. The CDR3 coding sequence is TGTGCCAGCAGCTTATTCGGGAGGGCGTACGAGCAGTACTTC. Translating it yields CASSLFGRAYEQYF.

This clone appeared a single time. The V gene is TRBV5-6, the J gene TRBJ1-5; D remains unclear. This CDR3 contains 14 residues. Germline-derived CDR1 and CDR2 are SGHDT and YYEEEE. Trimming removed 6 bases at V and 1 base at J, with 11 bases between. CDR3 amino acids: CASNTRFSNQPQHF. CDR3 sequence (DNA): TGTGCCAGCAACACCCGGTTCAGCAATCAGCCCCAGCATTTT.

The chain carries TRBV19 and TRBJ1-1; D unresolved. Per the germline V gene, CDR1 is LNHDA and CDR2 is SQIVND (reference sequence). The CDR3 loop spans 12 amino acids. The V end lost 2 bases, the J end lost 8 bases, and 9 bases lay between the germline ends. The CDR3 DNA is TGTGCCAGTAGTATACGTGGAGGGGAAGCTTTCTTT. Its protein is CASSIRGGEAFF.

This clone was observed a handful of times. The chain combines TRBV7-9 with TRBJ1-2; 7 bases are shared with TRBD1. The CDR3 spans 13 residues. Germline CDR1 SEHNR, CDR2 FQNEAQ (reference sequence). V was clipped by 0 bases and J by 9 bases; unmatched bases: 4. CDR3 amino acids: CASSLAEGARYTF. DNA for the CDR3: TGTGCCAGCAGCTTAGCGGAGGGGGCCCGCTACACCTTC.

This chain joins TRBV7-2 and TRBJ2-5; D unclear. CDR1 and CDR2 from the germline V gene are SGHTA and FQGNSA. CDR3 size: 14 residues. V shed 7 bases and J shed 4 bases, with 16 bases lying between them. This chain's CDR3 is CASTFPGRIETQYF. DNA of the CDR3: TGTGCCAGCACCTTCCCCGGACGGATAGAGACCCAGTACTTC.

The rearrangement joins TRBV6-5 to TRBJ1-2; D ambiguous. Trimming removed 6 bases from V and 1 base from J, with 15 bases in between. The CDR3 covers 15 residues. Germline V CDR1 and CDR2: MNHEY, SVGAGI. The CDR3, as DNA: TGTGCCAGCAGGACGCGGATTTCTAGTAACTATGGCTACACCTTC. This codes for CASRTRISSNYGYTF.

The chain combines TRBV5-6 with TRBJ1-1; no definite D call. The CDR3 sequence is 13 residues long. Germline V gene sequence: CDR1 SGHDT, CDR2 YYEEEE. Trimming removed 4 bases from V and 1 base from J, with 8 bases in between. CDR3 sequence (DNA): TGTGCCAGCAGCCTGTGGAAGAACACTGAAGCTTTCTTT. It yields the protein CASSLWKNTEAFF. Together with reference TRBV5-6 and TRBJ1-1, the CDR3 gives the full variable domain: DAGVTQSPTHLIKTRGQQVTLRCSPKSGHDTVSWYQQALGQGPQFIFQYYEEEERQRGNFPDRFSGHQFPNYSSELNVNALLLGDSALYLCASSLWKNTEAFFGQGTRLTVV.

This clone has more than one count but fewer than ten. V usage is TRBV3-1 (or the pseudogene TRBV3-2) and J usage is TRBJ2-1; no clear D gene. The germline V gene has CDR1 LGHDT and CDR2 YNNKEL (reference sequence). The V gene lost 4 bases and the J gene lost 4 bases, with 11 bases spanning the gap. The CDR3 has 14 residues. DNA for the CDR3: TGTGCCAGCAGCCTACAACAGATTTACAATGAGCAGTTCTTC. It codes for CASSLQQIYNEQFF.

This chain joins TRBV5-6 and TRBJ2-2; either TRBD1 or TRBD2 may fit D (6 bases each). The V end lost 3 bases, the J end lost 3 bases, and 21 bases lay between the germline ends. Germline loops: CDR1 SGHDT, CDR2 YYEEEE. This CDR3 has 18 amino acids. CDR3 sequence (DNA): TGTGCCAGCAGCTATTCGACTTGGGGGGCTCAAGACACCGGGGAGCTGTTTTTT. The encoded protein is CASSYSTWGAQDTGELFF.

The V and J genes are TRBV7-2 and TRBJ2-2; the D gene is possibly TRBD1 (6 bases). Deletions cut 7 bases from V and 6 bases from J, with 21 bases between. The CDR3 loop spans 16 amino acids. Looked up from germline, CDR1 is SGHTA and CDR2 is FQGNSA. CDR3: CASIPAGRSGAGELFF. The CDR3 nucleotides read TGTGCCAGCATCCCCGCCGGCAGGTCAGGGGCCGGGGAGCTGTTTTTT.

The V gene is TRBV19, the J gene TRBJ2-1; D possibly corresponds to TRBD2 (6 bases). CDR1 is LNHDA, CDR2 SQIVND, per germline (reference sequence). CDR3 size: 12 residues. V was cut by 3 bases and J by 9 bases, with 9 bases left in between. For the CDR3, the DNA is TGTGCCAGTAGTATTGCCGGGGGTGAGCAGTTCTTC. It yields the protein CASSIAGGEQFF.

The CDR3 DNA sequence: TGCGCCAGCAGCCAAGAGATCGTAAGGGGGGAGGCCAACGTCCTGACTTTC. This codes for CASSQEIVRGEANVLTF. The chain is built from TRBV4-3 and TRBJ2-6; D may be TRBD1 or TRBD2 (6 bases each). The germline CDR1 and CDR2 sequences are LGHNA and YSLEER. The CDR3 runs 17 residues. V was cut by 0 bases and J by 6 bases, with 15 bases left in between.

CDR3 loop: CASSLARDRIHQFF. For the CDR3, the DNA is TGCGCCAGCAGCTTGGCCCGGGACCGTATACATCAGTTCTTC. The chain couples TRBV5-1 to TRBJ2-1; the D gene could be TRBD1 or TRBD2 (5 bases each). Trimming left V 0 bases short and J 13 bases short, with 17 bases between. The CDR3 runs 14 residues. Germline CDR1 and CDR2: SGHRS and YFSETQ.

The chain links TRBV5-1 to TRBJ1-5, with 7 bases aligning to TRBD1. Trimming removed 0 bases from V and 11 bases from J; junction bases left unmatched: 8. The CDR3 contains 14 residues. CDR1 and CDR2 (germline): SGHRS, YFSETQ. The CDR3 sequence is CASSLEGQGGAQHF. The CDR3 DNA follows: TGCGCCAGCAGCTTGGAGGGGCAGGGGGGAGCCCAGCATTTT.

V and J are TRBV7-6 and TRBJ2-2, with a weak D call TRBD1 (6 bases). Trimming removed 6 bases from V and 1 base from J, with 9 bases in between. The germline gives CDR1 SGHVS, CDR2 FNYEAQ. The CDR3 is 14 residues long. CDR3 loop: CASSATGNTGELFF. CDR3 sequence (DNA): TGTGCCAGCAGTGCGACAGGGAACACCGGGGAGCTGTTTTTT.

The rearrangement links TRBV7-8 to TRBJ2-6; 7 bases align to TRBD1. This CDR3 has 15 residues. V lost 5 bases and J lost 2; bases outside the gene matches: 3. CDR1 is SGHVS and CDR2 is FQNEAQ in the germline V gene. The DNA for the CDR3 is TGTGCCAGCAGCCTAAGGGGGCCTGGGGCCAACGTCCTGACTTTC. It encodes CASSLRGPGANVLTF.

This clone has just a few counts. V usage is TRBV2 and J usage is TRBJ2-1, with 8 bases fitting TRBD1. Unmatched junction bases numbered 4, after V lost 6 bases and J lost 3 bases. Germline CDR1 reads SNHLY; CDR2 reads FYNNEI. The CDR3 extends over 14 amino acids. Here the CDR3 DNA reads TGTGCCAGCAGGTTGGACAGGGACTACAATGAGCAGTTCTTC. Amino acid sequence: CASRLDRDYNEQFF.

The rearrangement uses TRBV7-9 and TRBJ1-2, with unresolved D. V lost 1 base to trimming and J lost 4 bases, with 7 bases between them. Germline-derived CDR1 and CDR2 are SEHNR and FQNEAQ (reference sequence). This CDR3 is built from 13 residues. CDR3 DNA sequence: TGTGCCAGCAGCTTAGAGGGCGTCTATGGCTACACCTTC. It translates to CASSLEGVYGYTF.